A single sample is the source of the 9 T cell receptor beta chains below, sequenced in a study of blood T cell repertoires in COVID-19. Sequencing was performed with immunoSEQ multiplex PCR; in TCRdb, only in-frame clones are kept and a portion is missing. The sample shows about 130,000 clones, about four fifths of them seen only once. Sequencing used peripheral blood. The receptors were gathered from a human donor in a cohort sampled during active COVID-19.

This chain joins TRBV6-4 and TRBJ2-1; TRBD2 is a possible D gene (7 bases). Germline-derived CDR1 and CDR2 are MRHNA and SNTAGT. The germline V and J ends were trimmed by 2 bases and 3 bases, with 20 bases remaining between them. There are 18 residues in the CDR3. As DNA, the CDR3 is TGTGCCAGCAGTGACCGCCCCCTCTCCGGGGGGCGCTACAATGAGCAGTTCTTC. This gives the protein CASSDRPLSGGRYNEQFF.

This chain connects TRBV5-5 to TRBJ1-4, with no clear D. The CDR3 runs 14 residues. V was pared by 1 base and J by 4 bases, with 8 bases between. The germline CDR1 and CDR2 sequences are SGHKS and YYEKEE (reference sequence). The CDR3 region is CASSLSGFNEKLFF. The CDR3 DNA reads TGTGCCAGCAGCTTGTCGGGGTTTAATGAAAAACTGTTTTTT. The full variable domain, completed using reference TRBV5-5 and TRBJ1-4, is DAGVTQSPTHLIKTRGQQVTLRCSPISGHKSVSWYQQVLGQGPQFIFQYYEKEERGRGNFPDRFSARQFPNYSSELNVNALLLGDSALYLCASSLSGFNEKLFFGSGTQLSVL.

This rearrangement joins TRBV5-1 to TRBJ2-2; 7 bases map to TRBD1. With 0 bases clipped from V and 6 bases from J, the junction kept 2 bases outside the gene matches. CDR1 SGHRS and CDR2 YFSETQ come from the germline V gene. The CDR3 consists of 14 residues. The CDR3 protein is CASSLGQGAGELFF. In DNA form, the CDR3 reads TGCGCCAGCAGCTTGGGACAGGGTGCCGGGGAGCTGTTTTTT.

The chain joins TRBV5-8 to TRBJ1-2, with D tentatively TRBD1 (6 bases). This CDR3 is built from 14 residues. Trimming removed 4 bases from V and 4 bases from J, with 14 bases in between. In germline, CDR1 is SGHTS, CDR2 YDEGEE. DNA for the CDR3: TGTGCCAGCAGCGGGGGCGATAGGGCCTATGGCTACACCTTC. Translation: CASSGGDRAYGYTF.

This chain joins TRBV11-2 and TRBJ2-5, with TRBD2 as a possible D gene (6 bases). Germline assignment: CDR1 SGHAT and CDR2 FQNNGV. Trimming stripped 5 bases from V and 0 bases from J, with 19 bases between. The CDR3 totals 17 residues. CDR3 sequence reads: CASSPRGTFLYQETQYF. CDR3 bases: TGTGCCAGCAGCCCCCGAGGGACTTTCCTGTACCAAGAGACCCAGTACTTC.

V is TRBV27 and J is TRBJ2-7, with D unclear. This CDR3 is built from 11 residues. In germline, CDR1 is MNHEY, CDR2 SMNVEV (reference sequence). V was trimmed by 10 bases and J by 0 bases, leaving 7 bases between them. The CDR3 spells CATKSSYEQYF. As DNA, the CDR3 is TGTGCCACCAAGAGCTCCTACGAGCAGTACTTC.

The V gene is TRBV19, the J gene TRBJ1-3; D gene uncertain. The CDR3 length is 16 residues. Germline loops: CDR1 LNHDA, CDR2 SQIVND (reference sequence). The germline V and J ends were trimmed by 10 bases and 0 bases, with 19 bases remaining between them. The CDR3 region has the DNA TGTGCCACCCGGGAAGGAGCTTACCACTCTGGAAACACCATATATTTT. Protein product: CATREGAYHSGNTIYF. Looking up the rest from reference TRBV19 and TRBJ1-3 gives the full variable domain: DGGITQSPKYLFRKEGQNVTLSCEQNLNHDAMYWYRQDPGQGLRLIYYSQIVNDFQKGDIAEGYSVSREKKESFPLTVTSAQKNPTAFYLCATREGAYHSGNTIYFGEGSWLTVV.

This sequence joins TRBV5-4 and TRBJ2-3, with 9 positions matching TRBD1. CDR3 size: 15 residues. The V gene end was trimmed by 2 bases and the J gene end by 4 bases; junction bases not matched to a gene: 5. The germline gives CDR1 SGHNT, CDR2 YYREEE (reference sequence). The CDR3 loop is CASSLLTGGSDTQYF. The DNA of the CDR3 is TGTGCCAGCAGCTTACTGACAGGGGGATCAGATACGCAGTATTTT.

This chain uses TRBV5-1 with TRBJ2-3, with 9 bases lining up with TRBD2. Trimming at V came to 1 base and at J to 2 bases, leaving 5 bases not matched to a gene. The CDR3 is made up of 16 amino acids. Germline CDR1 and CDR2: SGHRS and YFSETQ. The DNA for the CDR3 is TGCGCCAGCAGCTTGCTAGGACTAGCGAACACAGATACGCAGTATTTT. Protein product: CASSLLGLANTDTQYF.